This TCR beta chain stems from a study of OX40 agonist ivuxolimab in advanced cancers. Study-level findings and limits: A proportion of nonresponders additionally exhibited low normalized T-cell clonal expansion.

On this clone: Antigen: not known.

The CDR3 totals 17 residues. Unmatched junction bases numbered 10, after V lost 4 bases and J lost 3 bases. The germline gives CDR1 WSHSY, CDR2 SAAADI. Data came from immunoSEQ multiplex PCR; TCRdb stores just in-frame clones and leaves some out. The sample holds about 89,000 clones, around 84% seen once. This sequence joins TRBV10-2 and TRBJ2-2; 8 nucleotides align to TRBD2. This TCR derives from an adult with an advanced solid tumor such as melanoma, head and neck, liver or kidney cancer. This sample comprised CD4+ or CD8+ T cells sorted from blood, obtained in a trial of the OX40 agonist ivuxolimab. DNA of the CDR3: TGCGCCAGCAGTGGGGAAGCGGGGGCATGGGACACCGGGGAGCTGTTTTTT. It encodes CASSGEAGAWDTGELFF.